This TCR beta chain derives from a study of molecular identifiers for immune sequencing clone quantification. The CDR3 consists of 13 residues. The ends were cut back, 10 bases at V and 2 bases at J, with 12 bases in the middle. Germline V CDR1 and CDR2: MDHEN, SYDVKM. For bulk TCR libraries, previously described methods and listed TCR primers were used. TCRdb processed the PCR reads anew with MiXCR; each CDR3 protein has one entry. The sample includes roughly 630,000 distinct CDR3 sequences, around 25% of them seen just once. This chain joins TRBV28 and TRBJ2-1; tentative D call: TRBD1 (6 bases). This clonotype was sampled from a human donor in good health. Some libraries in this study had Jurkat cell RNA spiked in. Sequencing was done on a sample of naive CD8+ T cells from blood, with Jurkat cell RNA spiked in. Described subset: FACS-sorted CD8+CD4-CCR7+CD45RA+ naive T cells. CDR3 residues: CATTGQTYNEQFF. The CDR3 nucleotides read TGTGCCACCACAGGACAGACCTACAATGAGCAGTTCTTC.